This T cell receptor beta chain was recorded in a study of blood T cell repertoires in COVID-19. Overall study context: There were acute and convalescent COVID-19 samples, and they came from the United States, Italy and Spain. PBMCs, B-cell-depleted T cells, or T cells were the source of the cDNA or gDNA that made up the material.

Methods used by the authors: For nucleated cells, counts were estimated from reference gene primer amplification. Measured with immunoSEQ multiplex PCR; TCRdb has only the in-frame clones, and not every one. The V and J calls and clone size come from that table; D and trimming were worked out from the DNA. There are about 220,000 clones in the sample; roughly 82% occur only once, and about 2.1% lies in the top ten. Germline-derived CDR1 and CDR2 are SGHNT and YYREEE (reference sequence). This CDR3 spans 16 amino acids. V gave up 4 bases and J gave up 0 bases, with 13 bases separating them. This TCR derives from a man aged 40-49 years who had recovered from COVID-19. Material: peripheral blood. This sequence joins TRBV5-4 and TRBJ2-2; D is perhaps TRBD2 (5 bases). CDR3 amino acids: CASSGKRDSNTGELFF. The CDR3 nucleotides read TGTGCCAGCAGCGGTAAGAGGGATTCGAACACCGGGGAGCTGTTTTTT.